This TCR beta chain was observed in a study of blood T cell repertoires in COVID-19. Study details: The origin of the acute and convalescent COVID-19 samples was the United States, Italy and Spain. The analysed material was cDNA or gDNA that came from T cells, B-cell-depleted T cells, or PBMCs.

Germline V gives CDR1 MNHNY, CDR2 SVGAGI (reference sequence). V lost 0 bases and J lost 12, with 15 bases in between. This CDR3 contains 13 residues. Per the authors' pipeline: Amplification of reference gene primers was used by the study to estimate nucleated cell counts. Sequencing used immunoSEQ multiplex PCR; TCRdb keeps in-frame clones, though not all of them. V, J and clone size are taken as reported in that table, and D and trimming were inferred from the DNA itself. This table holds 250,000 or so clones, around 84% found once. The sequenced sample was peripheral blood. The clonotype originates from a woman between 65 and 79 years old with active or convalescent COVID-19. The chain joins TRBV6-6 to TRBJ2-7, with TRBD1 as a possible D gene (6 bases). This chain's CDR3 is CASSYSIEQGRYF. CDR3 DNA: TGTGCCAGCAGTTACTCGATAGAACAGGGCAGGTACTTC.